Below are 8 T cell receptor beta chains sequenced from a single sample in a study of blood T cells in healthy people across ages. A second about 7 to 11 cycle PCR used barcoded and J-beta primers. TCRdb re-called the 5' RACE reads with MiXCR, one entry per CDR3 protein. The sample lists some 760,000 distinct CDR3 sequences; around 25% were seen once. This sample also appeared in a second study, on T cells of mothers and their children.

Sequenced material: blood. The origin of the receptors is a boy younger than 18 in good health.

As for this clonotype: One end of the junction varies from germline; a read error may be responsible. V usage is TRBV7-2 and J usage is TRBJ2-7; tentative D call: TRBD1 (5 bases). Germline lookup yields CDR1 SGHTA and CDR2 FQGNSA. The CDR3 loop spans 14 amino acids. Here the CDR3 reads CASKDTGLSYKQYF. CDR3 DNA sequence: TGTGCCAGCAAGGACACGGGCCTCTCCTACAAGCAGTACTTC.

The chain joins TRBV27 to TRBJ2-5; possibly TRBD1 for D (6 bases). The J call may be mistaken, given a closer DNA end match to TRBJ2-1. Germline CDR1 is MNHEY and CDR2 is SMNVEV (reference sequence). CDR3 length: 16 amino acids. CDR3 residues: CASSLMENLGAIEQFF. Here the CDR3 DNA reads TGTGCCAGCAGTTTAATGGAGAACCTGGGGGCAATTGAGCAGTTCTTC.

Worth noting for this clonotype: A junction end diverges from the germline sequence, so it may reflect a read error. The chain recombines TRBV4-3 with TRBJ2-1, with TRBD2 identical over 9 bases. The CDR3 runs 16 residues. Germline CDR1 reads LGHNA; CDR2 reads YSLEER. Here the CDR3 DNA reads TGCGCCAGCAGCCAAGATAGCGGGAGCTCCTACAATGAGCAGCTCTTC. As protein: CASSQDSGSSYNEQLF.

This chain joins TRBV20-1 and TRBJ2-7, with D perhaps given as TRBD1 or TRBD2 (5 bases each). Trimming took 6 bases from V and 3 from J, leaving 15 bases between them. Germline loops: CDR1 DFQATT, CDR2 SNEGSKA (reference sequence). This CDR3 comprises 13 residues. CDR3 residues: CSAMGDEDYEQYF. CDR3 in DNA: TGCAGTGCCATGGGGGACGAAGACTACGAGCAGTACTTC.

V usage is TRBV2 and J usage is TRBJ2-7; possible D gene TRBD2, 5 bases. This CDR3 is 12 amino acids long. Germline V lookup: CDR1 SNHLY, CDR2 FYNNEI. With 11 bases removed from V and 6 bases from J, the gap between germline ends came to 17 bases. CDR3 in DNA: TGTGCCGGAGCCTTGGAGGTCCGCGAGCAGTACTTC. This translates into CAGALEVREQYF.

The CDR3 DNA sequence: TGTGCCAGCAGTCCCAGTGAATTGGGAAGTGGGGGCACTGAAGCTTTCTTT. This codes for CASSPSELGSGGTEAFF. The chain couples TRBV27 to TRBJ1-1; D might be TRBD1 (5 bases). Trimming pared 5 bases from V and 4 bases from J, leaving 23 bases between. Germline CDR1 MNHEY, CDR2 SMNVEV (reference sequence). There are 17 residues in the CDR3.

This clonotype was observed a handful of times. CDR3 sequence reads: CASSVEGRGPGYTF. The CDR3 nucleotides read TGTGCCAGCAGCGTTGAGGGAAGGGGACCTGGCTACACCTTC. The chain employs TRBV9 and TRBJ1-2; maybe TRBD1 (5 bases). The length of the CDR3 is 14 residues. Germline lookup yields CDR1 SGDLS and CDR2 YYNGEE. Trimming left V 2 bases short and J 7 bases short, with 15 bases between.

This clonotype was detected only a few times. J is TRBJ1-2 and V is TRBV7-3; D is uncertain. The V gene lost 5 bases and the J gene lost 1 base, with 11 bases spanning the gap. Germline V gene lookup returns CDR1 SGHTA and CDR2 FQGTGA. The CDR3 has 14 amino acids. CDR3 in DNA: TGTGCCAGCAGCCCCGCCGGGGTTAACTATGGCTACACCTTC. As protein: CASSPAGVNYGYTF.